This is a list of T cell receptor beta chains from one sample in a study of regulatory T cells in long-lasting Graves disease. TCRdb re-called the multiplex PCR reads through MiXCR, storing one row per CDR3 protein. This sample carries more than 400,000 distinct CDR3 sequences, about a sixth of them seen once, and the ten largest clones take about 12%. The same sample was also used in a study of T cells in Graves' hyperthyroidism and ophthalmopathy.

Source: peripheral blood mononuclear cells (PBMCs), taken at new diagnosis, from a patient treated with antithyroid drugs. Source of these receptors: a middle-aged man with Graves disease. Both conserved end residues are part of each CDR3. The D gene is left open where the match is weak. Rows may omit the clone size; those that give it use once, few, many or a size class.

many	TRBV11-2	TRBJ2-1	-	CASSLEASVGNEQFF	TGTGCCAGCAGCTTAGAGGCTAGCGTCGGCAATGAGCAGTTCTTC
few	TRBV5-1	TRBJ1-2	-	CASSLGTVNYGYTF	TGCGCCAGCAGCTTGGGAACAGTTAACTATGGCTACACCTTC
many	TRBV5-1	TRBJ2-5	TRBD1	CASSPTSTGAQETQYF	TGCGCCAGCAGCCCAACCTCGACAGGGGCTCAAGAGACCCAGTACTTC
few	TRBV3-1	TRBJ2-1	-	CASSQDDLSHEQFF	TGTGCCAGCAGCCAAGATGACCTTTCCCATGAGCAGTTCTTC
-	TRBV5-1	TRBJ2-6	TRBD1	CASSRSGQGAYGANVLTF	TGCGCCAGCAGCCGATCGGGACAGGGGGCGTACGGGGCCAACGTCCTGACTTTC
many	TRBV2	TRBJ2-2	-	CASSKDTGELFF	TGTGCCAGCAGTAAAGACACCGGGGAGCTGTTTTTT
many	TRBV18	TRBJ2-1	-	CASSSFGYNEQFF	TGTGCCAGCTCCTCTTTCGGTTACAATGAGCAGTTCTTC
few	TRBV5-1	TRBJ2-1	TRBD2	CASSLGTSAGEQFF	TGCGCCAGCAGCCTAGGGACTAGCGCTGGTGAGCAGTTCTTC
-	TRBV20-1	TRBJ1-1	-	CSPRVVGAHTGAFF	TGCAGCCCTCGGGTCGTGGGGGCGCATACAGGAGCTTTCTTT
many	TRBV28	TRBJ1-2	TRBD1	CASSLGQGWYTF	TGTGCCAGCAGTCTGGGACAGGGATGGTACACCTTC
many	TRBV11-1	TRBJ2-2	TRBD2	CASSASRLATTGELFF	TGTGCCAGCAGCGCATCGCGACTAGCGACCACCGGGGAGCTGTTTTTT
few	TRBV19	TRBJ2-2	-	CASSTLAQTGELFF	TGTGCCAGTAGTACACTAGCACAAACCGGGGAGCTGTTTTTT
-	TRBV29-1	TRBJ2-2	-	CSVEGATAGELFF	TGCAGCGTTGAGGGGGCTACCGCCGGGGAGCTGTTTTTT
-	TRBV27	TRBJ2-2	TRBD1	CASRLPTGGMNTGELFF	TGTGCCAGCAGACTCCCCACAGGGGGCATGAACACCGGGGAGCTGTTTTTT
-	TRBV15	TRBJ1-3	-	CATSRKGGASGNTIYF	TGTGCCACCAGCAGAAAAGGGGGGGCTTCTGGAAACACCATATATTTT
many	TRBV3-1	TRBJ2-5	-	CASSQEADLQETQYF	TGTGCCAGCAGCCAAGAGGCGGACCTGCAAGAGACCCAGTACTTC
-	TRBV20-1	TRBJ2-1	TRBD2	CSARSLAGELYNEQFF	TGCAGTGCTAGGTCTCTAGCGGGAGAGTTGTACAATGAGCAGTTCTTC
few	TRBV7-8	TRBJ2-2	TRBD2	CASRRGLAGSNTGELFF	TGTGCCAGCAGACGGGGACTAGCGGGGTCGAACACCGGGGAGCTGTTTTTT
-	TRBV5-1	TRBJ2-1	TRBD2	CASSPGGGNEQFF	TGCGCCAGCAGCCCGGGAGGGGGGAATGAGCAGTTCTTC
-	TRBV6-2/TRBV6-3	TRBJ1-5	-	CASSYPTAQGRNQPQHF	TGTGCCAGCAGTTACCCGACAGCCCAGGGGCGCAATCAGCCCCAGCATTTT
many	TRBV18	TRBJ1-1	-	CASSPPLGARTEAFF	TGTGCCAGCTCACCACCTCTGGGGGCGCGTACTGAAGCTTTCTTT
many	TRBV12-3/TRBV12-4	TRBJ2-1	-	CASSPRVVTTNEQFF	TGTGCCAGCAGTCCCAGGGTTGTGACTACGAATGAGCAGTTCTTC
many	TRBV18	TRBJ1-2	-	CASSPSRTNYGYTF	TGTGCCAGCTCACCAAGCAGGACAAACTATGGCTACACCTTC
few	TRBV10-3	TRBJ1-5	-	CAISESGQGFGQPQHF	TGTGCCATCAGTGAGTCGGGGCAGGGGTTTGGTCAGCCCCAGCATTTT
many	TRBV20-1	TRBJ1-4	TRBD1	CSARPAGGYEKLFF	TGCAGTGCTAGACCGGCAGGGGGCTATGAAAAACTGTTTTTT
-	TRBV6-1	TRBJ2-7	TRBD2	CASSERGLAGDMYEQYF	TGTGCCAGCAGTGAACGGGGACTAGCGGGAGATATGTACGAGCAGTACTTC
many	TRBV7-3	TRBJ2-7	TRBD1	CASSPDRVGEQYF	TGTGCCAGCAGCCCCGACAGGGTGGGTGAGCAGTACTTC
many	TRBV11-1	TRBJ2-1	-	CASTKGPTGNEQFF	TGTGCCAGCACCAAAGGACCTACAGGCAATGAGCAGTTCTTC
many	TRBV7-8	TRBJ1-5	-	CASSPEQHYNQPQHF	TGTGCCAGCAGCCCCGAGCAGCATTACAATCAGCCCCAGCATTTT
-	TRBV30	TRBJ1-6	-	CAWSVNLGGNSPLHF	TGTGCCTGGAGTGTTAATTTAGGAGGCAATTCACCCCTCCACTTT
many	TRBV2	TRBJ2-2	-	CASSRDIPGELFF	TGTGCCAGCAGTAGGGACATCCCCGGGGAGCTGTTTTTT
-	TRBV2	TRBJ2-3	-	CASSEAVSSTDTQYF	TGTGCCAGCAGTGAAGCAGTCAGTAGCACAGATACGCAGTATTTT
-	TRBV11-2	TRBJ2-7	TRBD2	CASSSWGGSSYEQYF	TGTGCCAGCAGCTCCTGGGGCGGGAGCTCCTACGAGCAGTACTTC
-	TRBV2	TRBJ2-7	-	CASSGTYYEQYF	TGTGCCAGCAGTGGGACATACTACGAGCAGTACTTC
few	TRBV12-5	TRBJ2-1	-	CASGYSRMNNEQFF	TGTGCTAGTGGCTACAGCCGAATGAACAATGAGCAGTTCTTC
many	TRBV20-1	TRBJ2-1	TRBD2	CSARTSGYNEQFF	TGCAGTGCTAGGACTAGCGGGTACAATGAGCAGTTCTTC
few	TRBV6-5	TRBJ2-2	TRBD1	CASSYFGQGAQSGELFF	TGTGCCAGCAGTTACTTTGGACAGGGGGCGCAAAGTGGGGAGCTGTTTTTT
many	TRBV5-1	TRBJ2-1	-	CASSRDTHNEQFF	TGCGCCAGCAGCCGGGACACTCACAATGAGCAGTTCTTC
-	TRBV6-1	TRBJ2-7	-	CASSLRRLVSYEQYF	TGTGCCAGCAGCCTAAGGCGGTTAGTCTCCTACGAGCAGTACTTC
-	TRBV12-3/TRBV12-4	TRBJ1-5	-	CASSTSGVSNQPQHF	TGTGCCAGCAGTACCTCGGGGGTTAGCAATCAGCCCCAGCATTTT
-	TRBV7-9	TRBJ1-1	-	CASSRGGEGPNTEAFF	TGTGCCAGCAGCCGGGGGGGCGAGGGACCAAACACTGAAGCTTTCTTT
many	TRBV24-1	TRBJ2-2	-	CATPPRGSNTGELFF	TGTGCCACCCCCCCACGGGGAAGTAACACCGGGGAGCTGTTTTTT
many	TRBV11-3	TRBJ2-7	TRBD2	CASSRRAGGGEQYF	TGTGCCAGCAGCCGCCGAGCGGGAGGAGGGGAGCAGTACTTC
many	TRBV7-8	TRBJ2-1	TRBD2	CASSLRSLAADSNEQFF	TGTGCCAGCAGCTTACGATCACTAGCGGCCGATTCCAATGAGCAGTTCTTC
many	TRBV28	TRBJ2-1	-	CASRKGLASYNEQFF	TGTGCCAGCAGAAAAGGGCTAGCGTCCTACAATGAGCAGTTCTTC
-	TRBV11-3	TRBJ2-1	-	CASNGGLLHNEQFF	TGTGCCAGCAACGGCGGTCTACTCCACAATGAGCAGTTCTTC
many	TRBV11-3	TRBJ1-2	TRBD1	CASSLGGTDYGYTF	TGTGCCAGCAGCTTAGGGGGGACAGATTATGGCTACACCTTC
once	TRBV10-3	TRBJ2-1	-	CAISTHWRGEQFF	TGTGCCATCAGTACGCATTGGAGGGGTGAGCAGTTCTTC